Described below is a single TCR beta chain sequence and its context. Its antigen is still unknown. The sample originates from a study of cytomegalovirus exposure and HLA in healthy donors. Findings and limits, study-wide: V- and J-gene trimming in TCR beta was tied to a missense DCLRE1C variant by an analysis performed later. Later on, an analysis showed TCR association rates differing by HLA locus, with DRB1 the most and HLA-C the fewest.

PCR involved 60 Vbeta and 13 Jbeta primers. Generated by immunoSEQ multiplex PCR, the TCRdb table keeps only in-frame clones and is missing some. The data show 75,000 to 90,000 clones, under 80% seen once. This sequence was found in a human donor in good health. Material for sequencing was PBMCs.

CDR3 in DNA: TGTGCCAGCAGCCCTCAGGGTAGAGATACGCAGTATTTT. This translates into CASSPQGRDTQYF. The chain links TRBV7-9 to TRBJ2-3; possibly TRBD1 for D (5 bases). Trimming took 5 bases from V and 5 from J, leaving 11 bases between them. CDR1 is SEHNR and CDR2 is FQNEAQ in the germline V gene (reference sequence). The CDR3 contains 13 residues.